The 8 T cell receptor beta chains below come from one sample, sequenced in a study of blood T cells in healthy people across ages. Combining a sample-barcoded 5' primer with a J-beta primer mix, a second PCR ran for roughly 6 to 12 cycles. TCRdb itself ran the 5' RACE reads through MiXCR, one entry per CDR3 protein. The sample comprises almost 300,000 distinct CDR3 sequences, about 25% of which are singletons, and over 25% rests with the top ten. The sequenced sample consisted of blood. The receptor source for this set is a woman in her 70s in good health.

The CDR3 loop reads CASSQVAWAGRYNEQFF. CDR3 sequence (DNA): TGTGCCAGCAGCCAAGTCGCGTGGGCGGGACGGTACAATGAGCAGTTCTTC. The gene calls are TRBV14 and TRBJ2-1; a possible D gene is TRBD2 (6 bases). Trimming removed 1 base at V and 4 bases at J, with 17 bases between. Germline assignment: CDR1 SGHDN and CDR2 FVKESK. The CDR3 is 17 amino acids. The full variable domain, its missing parts supplied by reference TRBV14 and TRBJ2-1, is EAGVTQFPSHSVIEKGQTVTLRCDPISGHDNLYWYRRVMGKEIKFLLHFVKESKQDESGMPNNRFLAERTGGTYSTLKVQPAELEDSGVYFCASSQVAWAGRYNEQFFGPGTRLTVL.

This chain joins TRBV9 and TRBJ1-6, with D possibly TRBD1 on 6 matching bases. This CDR3 is 17 amino acids long. Germline CDR1 reads SGDLS; CDR2 reads YYNGEE. Trimming shortened V by 0 bases and J by 8 bases, and 18 bases separated the two germline ends. The CDR3 spells CASSVGVGTPRDSPLHF. CDR3 nucleotides: TGTGCCAGCAGCGTAGGCGTCGGGACACCTCGCGATTCACCCCTCCACTTT.

At least ten counts were recorded for this clonotype. The V call is TRBV11-2, the J call TRBJ2-7, with TRBD1 identical over 7 bases. Germline V gene data show CDR1 as SGHAT and CDR2 as FQNNGV. This CDR3 has 15 amino acids. J lost 3 bases, V lost 0 bases, and 5 bases had no gene match. The CDR3 protein is CASSLDRGQRYEQYF. Written as DNA, the CDR3 is TGTGCCAGCAGCTTAGATCGGGGACAGCGCTACGAGCAGTACTTC.

This clonotype was recorded a few times. This chain connects TRBV6-1 to TRBJ1-1, with D possibly TRBD1 on 5 matching bases. Germline CDR1 reads MNHNS; CDR2 reads SASEGT. This CDR3 has 14 residues. V was clipped by 7 bases and J by 0 bases, with 12 bases between them. CDR3 protein: CASTRGALNTEAFF. CDR3 sequence (DNA): TGTGCCAGCACCCGTGGGGCTTTGAACACTGAAGCTTTCTTT.

This clonotype occurred many times. The chain recombines TRBV18 with TRBJ2-7, with 8 bases identical to TRBD1. Trimming cost V 3 bases and J 0 bases; bases outside gene matches: 4. CDR3 length equals 15 residues. Germline CDR1 reads KGHSH; CDR2 reads LQKENI. CDR3 sequence: CASSPQDRVSYEQYF. CDR3 DNA sequence: TGTGCCAGCTCACCCCAGGACAGGGTCTCCTACGAGCAGTACTTC.

This clonotype has more than one count but fewer than ten. The chain carries TRBV28 and TRBJ1-1; 12 bases fit TRBD1. Germline V gene data show CDR1 as MDHEN and CDR2 as SYDVKM. This CDR3 is 18 amino acids long. Trimming took 6 bases from V and 6 from J; bases not matched to a gene: 17. CDR3 residues: CASRQGQGARRASAEAFF. CDR3 nucleotide sequence: TGTGCCAGCAGGCAGGGACAGGGGGCAAGGAGGGCAAGTGCTGAAGCTTTCTTT.

There are a few counts of this clonotype. CDR3 amino acids: CSAMDSGRNTQYF. In DNA form, the CDR3 reads TGCAGTGCTATGGATAGCGGGAGAAATACGCAGTATTTT. V gene TRBV20-1 combines with J gene TRBJ2-3; TRBD2 agrees at 9 bases. This CDR3 has 13 amino acids. In germline, CDR1 is DFQATT, CDR2 SNEGSKA (reference sequence). With 4 bases clipped from V and 7 bases from J, the junction kept 6 bases outside the gene matches.

The rearrangement uses TRBV20-1 and TRBJ2-1; 7 bases are shared with TRBD2. CDR3 length: 19 amino acids. CDR1 and CDR2 from the germline V gene are DFQATT and SNEGSKA (reference sequence). J was trimmed by 2 bases and V by 3 bases; bases with no gene match: 19. DNA for the CDR3: TGCAGTGCTAGCGGGACGGGCGGGAGTATAATTAGCGCCTACAATGAGCAGTTCTTC. Its protein product is CSASGTGGSIISAYNEQFF.